Shown below are 15 T cell receptor beta chains from a single sample sequenced in a study of shared clonotypes between healthy human individuals. Clones were sequenced by immunoSEQ multiplex PCR, and TCRdb holds only the in-frame ones, with some missing. The sample comprises a few hundred thousand clones, about nine tenths of which are singletons, and about a sixth rests with the top ten. The sequencing sample was made of memory CD8+ T cells sorted from blood. The subset here: CD45RO+ cells pooled with CCR7-negative TemRA cells. The receptors stem from a man between 18 and 29 years old in good health.

The gene calls are TRBV15 and TRBJ2-7, with TRBD2 matching over 9 bases. Unmatched junction bases numbered 3, after V lost 0 bases and J lost 3 bases. CDR1 and CDR2 (germline): LNHNV, YYDKDF (reference sequence). The CDR3 loop spans 15 amino acids. CDR3 in amino acids: CATSREPSGNYEQYF. CDR3 coding DNA: TGTGCCACCAGCAGAGAACCTAGCGGGAACTACGAGCAGTACTTC. Drawing the rest from reference TRBV15 and TRBJ2-7, the complete variable domain is DAMVIQNPRYQVTQFGKPVTLSCSQTLNHNVMYWYQQKSSQAPKLLFHYYDKDFNNEADTPDNFQSRRPNTSFCFLDIRSPGLGDTAMYLCATSREPSGNYEQYFGPGTRLTVT.

This chain connects TRBV2 to TRBJ1-4, with TRBD1 matching 7 bases. CDR3 size: 16 residues. Germline V gene data show CDR1 as SNHLY and CDR2 as FYNNEI. V was pared by 1 base and J by 7 bases, with 9 bases of the junction left unmatched. The CDR3 DNA follows: TGTGCCAGCAGTGAAGAAGTGAGGGGGCTGGGTGAAAAACTGTTTTTT. Translated, it gives CASSEEVRGLGEKLFF.

The chain joins TRBV29-1 to TRBJ2-5, with D possibly matching TRBD1 (5 bases). This CDR3 comprises 14 residues. Deletions cut 4 bases from V and 1 base from J, with 13 bases between. Germline CDR1 is SQVTM and CDR2 is ANQGSEA. The DNA of the CDR3 is TGCAGCGTTGGATATCAGGGCTTCCAAGAGACCCAGTACTTC. This encodes CSVGYQGFQETQYF.

The chain joins TRBV27 to TRBJ2-7, with 16 bases lining up with TRBD2. The CDR3 spans 18 residues. V lost 3 bases and J lost 0; bases outside the gene matches: 5. Germline V CDR1 and CDR2: MNHEY, SMNVEV (reference sequence). In DNA form, the CDR3 reads TGTGCCAGCAGTTTGGGGACTAGCGGGAGGGCGAGCTCCTACGAGCAGTACTTC. Its translation is CASSLGTSGRASSYEQYF.

This chain uses TRBV20-1 with TRBJ2-3, with D unresolved. Per the germline V gene, CDR1 is DFQATT and CDR2 is SNEGSKA (reference sequence). This CDR3 is built from 10 residues. Trimming removed 3 bases from V and 14 bases from J, with 12 bases in between. CDR3 coding DNA: TGCAGTGCTAGTCCGGAACGGGTGTATTTT. Translated: CSASPERVYF.

The chain uses TRBV15 and TRBJ2-7, with TRBD2 matching 8 bases. This CDR3 has 17 residues. V lost 4 bases, J lost 3 bases, and 14 bases stayed unmatched. Germline V gene data show CDR1 as LNHNV and CDR2 as YYDKDF (reference sequence). The CDR3 nucleotides are TGTGCCACCAGCATTGCATGGGCGCGGGAGGTTGACTACGAGCAGTACTTC. Translated, it gives CATSIAWAREVDYEQYF.

This chain uses TRBV28 with TRBJ2-1; 8 nucleotides line up with TRBD2. Germline-derived CDR1 and CDR2 are MDHEN and SYDVKM. The V gene end was trimmed by 4 bases and the J gene end by 5 bases; junction bases not matched to a gene: 19. The CDR3 spans 19 residues. Here the CDR3 reads CASSSLVAGGASWNNEQFF. The CDR3 nucleotides are TGTGCCAGCAGTTCCCTGGTGGCGGGGGGTGCTAGTTGGAACAATGAGCAGTTCTTC.

The V call is TRBV7-9, the J call TRBJ2-7; D might be TRBD2 (6 bases). Germline V gene lookup returns CDR1 SEHNR and CDR2 FQNEAQ (reference sequence). The V gene lost 3 bases and the J gene lost 2 bases, with 8 bases spanning the gap. This CDR3 spans 13 amino acids. This CDR3 reads CASSLRGPYEQYF. The CDR3 region has the DNA TGTGCCAGCAGCTTGCGGGGACCCTACGAGCAGTACTTC.

This rearrangement joins TRBV6-1 to TRBJ2-7, with a tentative D call TRBD1 (5 bases). V lost 6 bases, J lost 2 bases, and 14 bases lay in between. The CDR3 consists of 14 residues. Germline V gene lookup returns CDR1 MNHNS and CDR2 SASEGT. The CDR3, as DNA: TGTGCCAGCAGAGAAACAGGCGCCACCTACGAGCAGTACTTC. Encoded protein: CASRETGATYEQYF.

The chain is built from TRBV13 and TRBJ2-5, with 7 bases fitting TRBD1. V lost 0 bases and J lost 2; bases outside the gene matches: 6. Germline V CDR1 and CDR2: PRHDT, FYEKMQ (reference sequence). The length of the CDR3 is 16 residues. CDR3 nucleotides: TGTGCCAGCAGCTTAGGATCGATCAGGGGGCAAGAGACCCAGTACTTC. Translation: CASSLGSIRGQETQYF.

The rearrangement joins TRBV2 to TRBJ1-3; D remains unclear. CDR1 is SNHLY and CDR2 is FYNNEI in the germline V gene. The CDR3 has 16 residues. Deletions cut 0 bases from V and 4 bases from J, with 13 bases between. The CDR3 region is CASSEALEGGGNTIYF. The CDR3 DNA reads as TGTGCCAGCAGTGAAGCTCTCGAGGGAGGCGGAAACACCATATATTTT.

This chain uses TRBV11-2 with TRBJ2-7, with 9 bases matching TRBD1. This CDR3 has 13 residues. CDR1 and CDR2 from the germline V gene are SGHAT and FQNNGV. Trimming cost V 4 bases and J 2 bases; bases outside gene matches: 0. The CDR3 region is CASSWDRAYEQYF. The CDR3 DNA sequence: TGTGCCAGCAGCTGGGACAGGGCCTACGAGCAGTACTTC.

This rearrangement joins TRBV10-3 to TRBJ2-2; tentatively, D is TRBD1 (6 bases). The germline V and J ends were trimmed by 7 bases and 1 base, with 13 bases remaining between them. The germline CDR1 and CDR2 sequences are ENHRY and SYGVKD. The CDR3 is 15 residues long. Here the CDR3 DNA reads TGTGCCATCAATCCCGGGACAAAGAACACCGGGGAGCTGTTTTTT. Its protein is CAINPGTKNTGELFF.

The CDR3 DNA reads TGCGCCAGCAGCCGTGGACAGATGGAGACCCAGTACTTC. Translating gives CASSRGQMETQYF. The chain uses TRBV4-1 and TRBJ2-5; D might be TRBD1 (6 bases). The V end lost 4 bases, the J end lost 5 bases, and 11 bases lay between the germline ends. CDR1 and CDR2 from the germline V gene are MGHRA and YSYEKL. The length of the CDR3 is 13 residues.

The chain links TRBV6-5 to TRBJ2-5; TRBD1 agrees at 8 bases. Losses at the gene ends were 2 bases for V and 4 bases for J; bases not matched to a gene: 6. Germline V gives CDR1 MNHEY, CDR2 SVGAGI. CDR3 length equals 15 residues. CDR3 region: CASSYLQGVGETQYF. CDR3 nucleotides: TGTGCCAGCAGTTACCTACAGGGGGTGGGAGAGACCCAGTACTTC.